The present TCR beta chain was sequenced within a study of identical twins. The CDR3 spans 14 residues. Germline values: CDR1 SGHRS, CDR2 YFSETQ. J gave up 4 bases and V 3 bases, and 6 bases lay outside the gene matches. Study-level findings and limits: Less excess twin sharing appeared in beta out-of-frame sequences. Cord blood beta clonotypes present at high abundance carried fewer insertions; no such pattern appeared in memory repertoires.

The authors used template switching to add a universal primer site and gave cDNA unique molecular identifiers. TCRdb reprocessed the 5' RACE reads with MiXCR, giving one entry per CDR3 protein. The data show about 500,000 distinct CDR3 sequences, roughly an eighth seen once. This clonotype showed up just a few times. Its antigen is not identified. This sample also belongs to another study, concerning yellow fever vaccine responses in identical twins. That paper states: Reported findings indicate that twins' vaccine T cell responses seemed partially convergent, partially personalized.

The rearrangement links TRBV5-1 to TRBJ2-5; TRBD1 matches 7 bases. The TCR was taken from a woman between 18 and 29 years old in good health. The sequenced sample was CD4+ T cells sorted from blood. The DNA for the CDR3 is TGCGCCAGCAGCTCGGGCCGGACAGGAGAGACCCAGTACTTC. This codes for CASSSGRTGETQYF.